This is a list of T cell receptor beta chains from one sample in a study of shared clonotypes between healthy human individuals. Profiling relied on immunoSEQ multiplex PCR, and the TCRdb table lists in-frame clones only, not all of them. The data show a few million clones, with 85% to 95% seen just once and roughly 0.15% held by the top ten. Sequenced material: naive CD4+ T cells sorted from blood. All receptors come from a man between 18 and 35 years old in good health. Both conserved end residues are part of each CDR3. The D gene is left open where the match is weak. Rows may omit the clone size; those that give it use once, few, many or a size class.

clone size	V gene	D gene	J gene	CDR3 protein	CDR3 DNA
-	TRBV4-1	-	TRBJ2-7	CASSHPTSSTYEQYF	TGCGCCAGCAGCCATCCTACTTCTTCTACCTACGAGCAGTACTTC
-	TRBV11-2	TRBD2	TRBJ2-5	CASSPGLVETQYF	TGTGCCAGCAGCCCAGGACTAGTGGAGACCCAGTACTTC
-	TRBV5-1	TRBD2	TRBJ2-7	CASSLGGVLGGRAREQYF	TGCGCCAGCAGCTTAGGGGGCGTGCTTGGCGGGAGGGCGCGTGAGCAGTACTTC
-	TRBV11-2	TRBD1	TRBJ1-1	CASSRPGQPNTEAFF	TGTGCCAGCAGCCGCCCGGGACAGCCCAACACTGAAGCTTTCTTT
-	TRBV6-6	-	TRBJ2-5	CASSYSTETQYF	TGTGCCAGCAGTTACTCTACGGAGACCCAGTACTTC
-	TRBV5-1	-	TRBJ1-3	CASSLVAGRDTIYF	TGCGCCAGCAGCTTGGTGGCAGGGCGGGACACCATATATTTT
-	TRBV9	-	TRBJ2-5	CASSVGEGTFDRVETQYF	TGTGCCAGCAGCGTAGGCGAAGGGACATTTGATAGGGTAGAGACCCAGTACTTC
-	TRBV7-8	TRBD2	TRBJ2-5	CASSPGTSGMLQETQYF	TGTGCCAGCAGCCCCGGGACTAGCGGAATGCTCCAAGAGACCCAGTACTTC
-	TRBV19	TRBD1	TRBJ1-5	CASSTGDRGRWPQHF	TGTGCCAGTAGTACCGGGGACAGGGGGCGGTGGCCCCAGCATTTT
once	TRBV27	-	TRBJ2-7	CASSSYMSYEQYF	TGTGCCAGCAGTTCCTACATGAGCTACGAGCAGTACTTC
once	TRBV4-1	-	TRBJ2-7	CASSQGMAVSSYEQYF	TGCGCCAGCAGCCAAGGTATGGCAGTGAGCTCCTACGAGCAGTACTTC
-	TRBV7-8	-	TRBJ1-3	CASSSSGNGNTIYF	TGTGCCAGCAGCTCGTCAGGGAATGGAAACACCATATATTTT
once	TRBV27	TRBD1	TRBJ2-1	CASSSFGQGLSNEQFF	TGTGCCAGCAGTTCATTTGGACAGGGTTTATCAAATGAGCAGTTCTTC
-	TRBV11-2	TRBD2	TRBJ2-5	CASSYLFGGGPLMETQYF	TGTGCCAGCAGCTACCTATTCGGGGGAGGGCCTTTGATGGAGACCCAGTACTTC
-	TRBV7-2	TRBD2	TRBJ2-1	CASSLGGASGIDEQFF	TGTGCCAGCAGCTTAGGTGGGGCTAGCGGGATCGATGAGCAGTTCTTC
-	TRBV10-2	TRBD2	TRBJ2-1	CASSELRGDLYNEQFF	TGCGCCAGCAGTGAGCTTCGGGGGGACCTCTACAATGAGCAGTTCTTC
-	TRBV5-1	TRBD1	TRBJ1-6	CASSSGTGAFSPLHF	TGCGCCAGCAGCTCCGGGACAGGGGCCTTTTCACCCCTCCACTTT
-	TRBV11-1	-	TRBJ2-3	CASSLALADTQYF	TGTGCCAGCAGCTTAGCGTTGGCAGATACGCAGTATTTT
-	TRBV9	-	TRBJ1-1	CASSARQASSLNTEAFF	TGTGCCAGCAGCGCTCGACAGGCCTCTTCGCTGAACACTGAAGCTTTCTTT
-	TRBV7-2	TRBD1	TRBJ1-1	CASSSDRAGHTEAFF	TGTGCCAGCAGCTCGGACAGGGCGGGACACACTGAAGCTTTCTTT
-	TRBV6-1	TRBD2	TRBJ2-3	CASSEVLAGGADTQYF	TGTGCCAGCAGTGAAGTACTAGCGGGGGGAGCAGATACGCAGTATTTT
-	TRBV5-5	-	TRBJ1-1	CASSLEPNTEAFF	TGTGCCAGCAGCTTGGAACCGAACACTGAAGCTTTCTTT
once	TRBV6-1	-	TRBJ1-2	CASTDSSYGYTF	TGTGCCAGTACGGACAGCAGCTATGGCTACACCTTC
-	TRBV5-4	TRBD1	TRBJ1-2	CASSPSLRTGGYGYTF	TGTGCCAGCAGCCCCTCATTACGGACAGGGGGATATGGCTACACCTTC
-	TRBV2	-	TRBJ1-4	CASSEAGLVEKLFF	TGTGCCAGCAGTGAAGCAGGGTTGGTTGAAAAACTGTTTTTT
-	TRBV10-3	-	TRBJ1-1	CAISGGMNTEAFF	TGTGCCATCAGTGGAGGAATGAACACTGAAGCTTTCTTT
-	TRBV10-3	-	TRBJ2-3	CAISGGPSTDTQYF	TGTGCCATCAGTGGCGGGCCTAGCACAGATACGCAGTATTTT
once	TRBV5-1	TRBD1	TRBJ2-1	CASSHGQASYNEQFF	TGCGCCAGCAGCCACGGACAGGCGTCCTACAATGAGCAGTTCTTC
once	TRBV6-1	-	TRBJ2-6	CASSERRVRQSGANVLTF	TGTGCCAGCAGTGAACGCAGGGTTCGGCAATCTGGGGCCAACGTCCTGACTTTC
-	TRBV5-5	-	TRBJ2-5	CASSRGPQETQYF	TGTGCCAGCAGTCGGGGCCCTCAAGAGACCCAGTACTTC
-	TRBV14	-	TRBJ1-2	CASSQLTANYGYTF	TGTGCCAGCAGCCAGCTGACAGCTAACTATGGCTACACCTTC
-	TRBV10-2	-	TRBJ2-3	CASRESGTDTQYF	TGCGCCAGCAGGGAGTCGGGCACAGATACGCAGTATTTT
-	TRBV6-5	TRBD2	TRBJ2-7	CASTTSGGGEQYF	TGTGCCAGCACAACTAGCGGGGGTGGCGAGCAGTACTTC
-	TRBV13	TRBD2	TRBJ2-1	CASSLRGTSGNGREQFF	TGTGCCAGCAGCTTACGAGGGACTAGCGGTAATGGTCGTGAGCAGTTCTTC
-	TRBV30	-	TRBJ1-4	CAWSSQVNEKLFF	TGTGCCTGGAGTTCGCAAGTTAATGAAAAACTGTTTTTT
-	TRBV11-2	-	TRBJ1-1	CASSPFGIMNTEAFF	TGTGCCAGCAGCCCCTTCGGGATTATGAACACTGAAGCTTTCTTT
-	TRBV10-1	TRBD1	TRBJ1-2	CASSEQTGYGYTF	TGCGCCAGCAGTGAGCAGACAGGGTATGGCTACACCTTC
-	TRBV5-1	-	TRBJ1-2	CASSLTQLFGALNAGYTF	TGCGCCAGCAGCTTGACTCAATTATTCGGGGCCCTAAATGCTGGCTACACCTTC
-	TRBV4-1	-	TRBJ2-7	CASSRQVLVKPYEQYF	TGCGCCAGCAGCCGGCAAGTCCTCGTTAAGCCCTACGAGCAGTACTTC
-	TRBV11-2	-	TRBJ1-3	CASSLASTLIPGNTIYF	TGTGCCAGCAGCTTAGCTTCCACTCTGATCCCAGGAAACACCATATATTTT
-	TRBV11-2	-	TRBJ2-7	CASSLGSGSSYEQYF	TGTGCCAGCAGCTTAGGTAGCGGAAGCTCCTACGAGCAGTACTTC
-	TRBV28	-	TRBJ1-2	CASSTSPGLNYGYTF	TGTGCCAGCAGTACATCGCCAGGGCTTAACTATGGCTACACCTTC
-	TRBV28	-	TRBJ2-1	CASSQVTYNEQFF	TGTGCCAGCAGTCAAGTAACCTACAATGAGCAGTTCTTC
-	TRBV7-9	-	TRBJ1-3	CASSLAGGNTIYF	TGTGCCAGCAGCTTAGCGGGTGGAAACACCATATATTTT
-	TRBV10-1	-	TRBJ2-5	CASSGPGLQETQYF	TGCGCCAGCAGTGGCCCGGGACTCCAAGAGACCCAGTACTTC
-	TRBV28	TRBD1	TRBJ2-7	CASGGGGQGRYEQYF	TGTGCCAGCGGAGGGGGGGGACAGGGGCGCTACGAGCAGTACTTC
-	TRBV11-2	-	TRBJ1-1	CASSLSNTEAFF	TGTGCCAGCAGCTTGTCGAACACTGAAGCTTTCTTT
-	TRBV5-8	TRBD1	TRBJ2-5	CASSGGQGAGETQYF	TGTGCCAGCAGCGGAGGACAGGGGGCGGGAGAGACCCAGTACTTC
-	TRBV18	-	TRBJ2-7	CASSAGRNYYEQYF	TGTGCCAGCTCAGCGGGACGGAATTACTACGAGCAGTACTTC
-	TRBV4-3	-	TRBJ2-4	CASSHTGTLAKNIQYF	TGCGCCAGCAGCCATACCGGAACCCTAGCCAAAAACATTCAGTACTTC
-	TRBV7-3	TRBD2	TRBJ2-1	CASSPLGLAGSSYNEQFF	TGTGCCAGCAGCCCCCTGGGACTAGCGGGGAGCTCCTACAATGAGCAGTTCTTC
-	TRBV6-5	-	TRBJ1-6	CASSYEGNSPLHF	TGTGCCAGCAGTTATGAGGGTAATTCACCCCTCCACTTT